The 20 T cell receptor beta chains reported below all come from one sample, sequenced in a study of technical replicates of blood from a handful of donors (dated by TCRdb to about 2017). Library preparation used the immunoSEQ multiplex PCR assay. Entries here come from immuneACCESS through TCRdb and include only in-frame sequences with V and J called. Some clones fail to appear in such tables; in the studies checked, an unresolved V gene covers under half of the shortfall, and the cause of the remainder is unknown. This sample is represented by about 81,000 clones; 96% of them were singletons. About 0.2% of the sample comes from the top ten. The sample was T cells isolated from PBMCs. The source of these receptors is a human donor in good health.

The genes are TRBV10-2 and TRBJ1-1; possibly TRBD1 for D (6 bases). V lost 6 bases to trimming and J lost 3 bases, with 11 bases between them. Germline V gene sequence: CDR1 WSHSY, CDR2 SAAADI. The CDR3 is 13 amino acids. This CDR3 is CASRTRTDTEAFF. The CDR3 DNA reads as TGCGCCAGCAGAACAAGGACAGACACTGAAGCTTTCTTT.

The CDR3 DNA reads TGTGCCAGCAGCTTCAGGAGTTCTTCGACAGGGTCGATCTACGAGCAGTACTTC. Amino acids: CASSFRSSSTGSIYEQYF. The chain has TRBV7-6 and TRBJ2-7; 7 bases are shared with TRBD1. J lost 3 bases, V lost 3 bases, and 17 bases had no gene match. This CDR3 is built from 18 residues. Per the germline V gene, CDR1 is SGHVS and CDR2 is FNYEAQ.

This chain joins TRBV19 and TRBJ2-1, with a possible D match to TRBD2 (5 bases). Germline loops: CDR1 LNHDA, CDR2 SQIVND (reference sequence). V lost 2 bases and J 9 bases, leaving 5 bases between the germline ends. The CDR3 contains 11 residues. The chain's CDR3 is CASSIRGEQFF. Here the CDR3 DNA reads TGTGCCAGTAGTATACGGGGTGAGCAGTTCTTC.

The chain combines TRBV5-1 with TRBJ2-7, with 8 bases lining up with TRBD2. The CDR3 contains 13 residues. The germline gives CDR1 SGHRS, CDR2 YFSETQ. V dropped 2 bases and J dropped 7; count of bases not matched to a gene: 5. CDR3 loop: CASSFGGVREQYF. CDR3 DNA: TGCGCCAGCAGCTTCGGGGGGGTTAGAGAGCAGTACTTC.

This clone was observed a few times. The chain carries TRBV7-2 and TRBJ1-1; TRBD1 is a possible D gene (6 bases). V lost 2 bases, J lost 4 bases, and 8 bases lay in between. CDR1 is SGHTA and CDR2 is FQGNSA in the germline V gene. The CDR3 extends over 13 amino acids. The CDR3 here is CASSLQGFTEAFF. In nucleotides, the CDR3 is TGTGCCAGCAGCTTACAGGGGTTCACTGAAGCTTTCTTT.

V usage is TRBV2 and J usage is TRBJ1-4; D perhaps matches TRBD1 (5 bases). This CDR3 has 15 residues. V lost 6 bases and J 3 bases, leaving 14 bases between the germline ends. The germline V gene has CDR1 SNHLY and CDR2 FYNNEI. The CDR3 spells CASRESRGANEKLFF. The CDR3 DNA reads TGTGCCAGCAGAGAAAGCCGGGGGGCTAATGAAAAACTGTTTTTT.

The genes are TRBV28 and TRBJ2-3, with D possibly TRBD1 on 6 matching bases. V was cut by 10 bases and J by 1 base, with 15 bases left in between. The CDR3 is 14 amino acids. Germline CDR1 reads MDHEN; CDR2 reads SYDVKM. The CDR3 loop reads CAISQGYRTDTQYF. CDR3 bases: TGTGCCATCTCCCAGGGGTATCGCACAGATACGCAGTATTTT.

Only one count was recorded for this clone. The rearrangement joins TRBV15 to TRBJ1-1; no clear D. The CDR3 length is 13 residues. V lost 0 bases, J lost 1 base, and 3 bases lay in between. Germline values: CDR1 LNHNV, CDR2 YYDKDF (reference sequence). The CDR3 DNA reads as TGTGCCACCAGCAGAGATAAGAACACTGAAGCTTTCTTT. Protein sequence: CATSRDKNTEAFF.

This chain's CDR3 is CASRDINTGELFF. The CDR3 bases are TGTGCCAGCCGAGACATCAACACCGGGGAGCTGTTTTTT. The V call is TRBV6-4, the J call TRBJ2-2; D not resolved. The CDR3 is made up of 13 amino acids. Germline V gene lookup returns CDR1 MRHNA and CDR2 SNTAGT. Trimming pared 8 bases from V and 2 bases from J, leaving 9 bases between.

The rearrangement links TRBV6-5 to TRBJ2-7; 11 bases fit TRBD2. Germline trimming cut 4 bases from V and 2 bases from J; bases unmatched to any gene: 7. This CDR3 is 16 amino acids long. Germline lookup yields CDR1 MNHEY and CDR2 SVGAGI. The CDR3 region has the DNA TGTGCCAGCAGTTCCTCAACTAGCGGGGGAACCTACGAGCAGTACTTC. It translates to CASSSSTSGGTYEQYF.

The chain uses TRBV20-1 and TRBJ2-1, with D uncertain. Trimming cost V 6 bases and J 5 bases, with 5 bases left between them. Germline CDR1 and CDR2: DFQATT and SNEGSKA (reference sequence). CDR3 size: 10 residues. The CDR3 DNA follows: TGCAGTGCCTCAGACAATGAGCAGTTCTTC. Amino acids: CSASDNEQFF.

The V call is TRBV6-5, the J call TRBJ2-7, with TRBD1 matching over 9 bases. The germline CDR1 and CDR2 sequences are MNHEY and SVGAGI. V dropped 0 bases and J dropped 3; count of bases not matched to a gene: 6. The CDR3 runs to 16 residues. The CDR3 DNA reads TGTGCCAGCAGTTACTCGGGTGGGACAGGGTACTACGAGCAGTACTTC. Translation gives CASSYSGGTGYYEQYF.

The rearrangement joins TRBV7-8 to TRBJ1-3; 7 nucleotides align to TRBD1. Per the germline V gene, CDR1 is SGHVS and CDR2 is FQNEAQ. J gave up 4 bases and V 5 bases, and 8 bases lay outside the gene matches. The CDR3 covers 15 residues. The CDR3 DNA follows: TGTGCCAGCAGCCAAGACAGGGTCGCCGGAAACACCATATATTTT. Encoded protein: CASSQDRVAGNTIYF.

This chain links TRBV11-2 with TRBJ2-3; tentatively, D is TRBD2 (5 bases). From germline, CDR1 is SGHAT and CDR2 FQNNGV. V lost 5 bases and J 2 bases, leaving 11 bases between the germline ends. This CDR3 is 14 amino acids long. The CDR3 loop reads CASSLRGNTDTQYF. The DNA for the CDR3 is TGTGCCAGCAGCCTCCGAGGGAACACAGATACGCAGTATTTT.

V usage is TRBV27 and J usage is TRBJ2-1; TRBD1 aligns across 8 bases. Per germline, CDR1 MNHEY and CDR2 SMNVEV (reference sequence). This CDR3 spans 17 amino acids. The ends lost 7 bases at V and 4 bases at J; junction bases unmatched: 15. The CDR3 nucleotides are TGTGCCAGCACCGAAACGCAGGGGGCCTCCTTTTACAATGAGCAGTTCTTC. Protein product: CASTETQGASFYNEQFF.

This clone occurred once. CDR3 DNA: TGTGCCAGTATCAACTGGCAGGGGGCGAACACTGAAGCTTTCTTT. The encoded protein is CASINWQGANTEAFF. The V gene is TRBV19, the J gene TRBJ1-1; the match to TRBD1 covers 8 bases. The CDR3 spans 15 residues. CDR1 and CDR2 from the germline V gene are LNHDA and SQIVND (reference sequence). The trim removed 7 bases at V and 1 base at J, leaving 8 bases unmatched.

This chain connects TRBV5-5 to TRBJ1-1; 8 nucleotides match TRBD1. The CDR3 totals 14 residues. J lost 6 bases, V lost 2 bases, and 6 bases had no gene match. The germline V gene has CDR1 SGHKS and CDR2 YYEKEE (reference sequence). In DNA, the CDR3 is TGTGCCAGCAGCTTCGGACAGGGCGGCGCTGAAGCTTTCTTT. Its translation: CASSFGQGGAEAFF.

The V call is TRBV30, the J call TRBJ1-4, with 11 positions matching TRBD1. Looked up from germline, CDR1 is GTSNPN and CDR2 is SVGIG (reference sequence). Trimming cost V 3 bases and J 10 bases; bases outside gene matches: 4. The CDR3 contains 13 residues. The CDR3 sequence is CAWSPGQGGKLFF. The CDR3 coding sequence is TGTGCCTGGAGCCCGGGACAGGGGGGAAAACTGTTTTTT. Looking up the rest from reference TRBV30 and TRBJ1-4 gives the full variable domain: SQTIHQWPATLVQPVGSPLSLECTVEGTSNPNLYWYRQAAGRGLQLLFYSVGIGQISSEVPQNLSASRPQDRQFILSSKKLLLSDSGFYLCAWSPGQGGKLFFGSGTQLSVL.

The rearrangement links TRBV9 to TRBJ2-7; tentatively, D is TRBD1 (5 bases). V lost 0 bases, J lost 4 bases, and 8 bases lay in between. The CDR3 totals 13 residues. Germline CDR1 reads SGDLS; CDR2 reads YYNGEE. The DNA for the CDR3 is TGTGCCAGCAGCGTAGACCAGGGTTACGAGCAGTACTTC. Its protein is CASSVDQGYEQYF.

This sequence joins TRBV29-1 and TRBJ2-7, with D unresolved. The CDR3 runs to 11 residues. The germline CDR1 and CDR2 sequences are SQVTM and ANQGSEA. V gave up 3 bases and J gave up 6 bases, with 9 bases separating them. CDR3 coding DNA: TGCAGCGTTGAGGCTGACTCCGAGCAGTACTTC. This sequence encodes CSVEADSEQYF.